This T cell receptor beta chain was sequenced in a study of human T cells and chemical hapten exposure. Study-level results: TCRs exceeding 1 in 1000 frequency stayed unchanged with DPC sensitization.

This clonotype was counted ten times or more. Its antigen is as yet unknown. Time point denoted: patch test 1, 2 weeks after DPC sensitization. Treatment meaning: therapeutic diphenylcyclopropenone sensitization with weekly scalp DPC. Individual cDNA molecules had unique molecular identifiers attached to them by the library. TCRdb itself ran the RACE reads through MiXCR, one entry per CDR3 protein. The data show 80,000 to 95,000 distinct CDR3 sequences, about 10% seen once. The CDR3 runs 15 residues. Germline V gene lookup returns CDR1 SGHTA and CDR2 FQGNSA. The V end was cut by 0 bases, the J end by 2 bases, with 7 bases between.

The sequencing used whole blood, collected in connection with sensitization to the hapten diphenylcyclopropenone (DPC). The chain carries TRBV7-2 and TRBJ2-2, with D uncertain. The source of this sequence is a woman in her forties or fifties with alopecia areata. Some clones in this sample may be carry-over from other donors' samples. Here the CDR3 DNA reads TGTGCCAGCAGCTTAGCGTCGGCAAACACCGGGGAGCTGTTTTTT. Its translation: CASSLASANTGELFF.